This TCR beta chain was identified during a study of T cells in Graves' hyperthyroidism and ophthalmopathy. This clonotype has a count of ten or more. TCR beta CDR3 region amplification was performed from RNA transcripts. A first-round RT-PCR of the TCR CDR3 used the HTBI primer set. MiXCR, run by TCRdb on the multiplex PCR reads, gives a single entry per CDR3 protein. Of roughly 250,000 distinct CDR3 sequences in the sample, approximately 23% were seen once. Based on clinical symptoms, serum thyroxine and TRAb, thyroid ultrasound and orbital computed tomography, diagnoses were reached. The PBMCs were taken from over 9.5 ml of fresh peripheral blood. This CDR3 spans 16 amino acids. V lost 3 bases to trimming and J lost 2 bases; unmatched junction nucleotides: 6.

This chain connects TRBV12-3 or TRBV12-4 to TRBJ2-3; 9 nucleotides line up with TRBD2. This clonotype was obtained from a man aged 30 to 39 with Graves' ophthalmopathy. The sequenced sample consisted of blood. The CDR3 protein is CASSLGAGGPTDTQYF. CDR3 DNA: TGTGCCAGCAGTTTGGGCGCGGGAGGGCCCACAGATACGCAGTATTTT.